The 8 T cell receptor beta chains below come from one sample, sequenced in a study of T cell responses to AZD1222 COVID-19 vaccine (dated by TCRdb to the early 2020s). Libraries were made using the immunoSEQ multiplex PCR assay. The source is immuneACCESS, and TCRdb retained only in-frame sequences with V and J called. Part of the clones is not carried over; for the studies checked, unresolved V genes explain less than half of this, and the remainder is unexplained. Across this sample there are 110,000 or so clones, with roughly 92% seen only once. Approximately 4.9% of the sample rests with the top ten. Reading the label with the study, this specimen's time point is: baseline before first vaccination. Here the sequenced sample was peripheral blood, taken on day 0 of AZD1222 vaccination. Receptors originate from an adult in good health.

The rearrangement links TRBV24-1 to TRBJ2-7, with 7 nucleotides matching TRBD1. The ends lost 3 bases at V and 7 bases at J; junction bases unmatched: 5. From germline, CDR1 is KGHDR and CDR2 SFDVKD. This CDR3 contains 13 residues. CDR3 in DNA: TGTGCCACCAGTGATGGGACAGCGCGGGAGCAGTACTTC. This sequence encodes CATSDGTAREQYF.

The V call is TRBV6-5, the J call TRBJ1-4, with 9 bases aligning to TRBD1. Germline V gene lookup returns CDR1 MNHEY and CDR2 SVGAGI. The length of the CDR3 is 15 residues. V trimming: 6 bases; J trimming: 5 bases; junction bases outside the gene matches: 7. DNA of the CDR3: TGTGCCAGCAGGAAAGACGGGACAGGGAATGAAAAACTGTTTTTT. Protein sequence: CASRKDGTGNEKLFF.

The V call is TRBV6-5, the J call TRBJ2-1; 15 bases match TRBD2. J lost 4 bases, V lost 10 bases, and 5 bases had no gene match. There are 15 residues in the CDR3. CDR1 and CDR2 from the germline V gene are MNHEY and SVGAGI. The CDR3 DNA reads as TGTGCCACCCGGACTAGCGGGGGGGATTACAATGAGCAGTTCTTC. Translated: CATRTSGGDYNEQFF.

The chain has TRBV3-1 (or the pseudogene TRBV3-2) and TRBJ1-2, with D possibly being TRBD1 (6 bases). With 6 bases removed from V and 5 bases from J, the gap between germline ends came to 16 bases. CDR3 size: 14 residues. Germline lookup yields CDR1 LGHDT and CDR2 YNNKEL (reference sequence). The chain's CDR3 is CASRLTGTPYGYTF. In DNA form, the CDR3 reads TGTGCCAGCAGGCTGACCGGGACACCTTATGGCTACACCTTC.

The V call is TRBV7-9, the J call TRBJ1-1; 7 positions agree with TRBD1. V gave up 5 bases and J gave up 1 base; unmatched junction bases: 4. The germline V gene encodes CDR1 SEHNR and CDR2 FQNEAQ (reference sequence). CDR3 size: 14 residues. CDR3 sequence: CASSVGQANTEAFF. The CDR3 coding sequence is TGTGCCAGCAGCGTAGGACAGGCGAACACTGAAGCTTTCTTT.

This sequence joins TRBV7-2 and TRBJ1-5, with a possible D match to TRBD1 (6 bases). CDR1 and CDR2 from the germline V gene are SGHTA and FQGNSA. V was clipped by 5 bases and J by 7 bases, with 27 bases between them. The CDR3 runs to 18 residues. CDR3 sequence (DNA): TGTGCCAGCAGCCTATGGGGACAAAGTTGGGCCGCGCGGCAGCCCCAGCATTTT. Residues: CASSLWGQSWAARQPQHF.

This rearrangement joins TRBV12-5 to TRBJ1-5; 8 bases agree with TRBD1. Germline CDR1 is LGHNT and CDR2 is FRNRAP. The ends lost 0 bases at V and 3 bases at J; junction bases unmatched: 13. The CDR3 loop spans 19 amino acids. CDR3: CASGLVSGQGLWPNQPQHF. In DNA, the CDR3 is TGTGCTAGTGGTTTGGTATCCGGACAGGGCCTTTGGCCCAATCAGCCCCAGCATTTT. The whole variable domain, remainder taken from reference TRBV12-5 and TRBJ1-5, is DARVTQTPRHKVTEMGQEVTMRCQPILGHNTVFWYRQTMMQGLELLAYFRNRAPLDDSGMPKDRFSAEMPDATLATLKIQPSEPRDSAVYFCASGLVSGQGLWPNQPQHFGDGTRLSIL.

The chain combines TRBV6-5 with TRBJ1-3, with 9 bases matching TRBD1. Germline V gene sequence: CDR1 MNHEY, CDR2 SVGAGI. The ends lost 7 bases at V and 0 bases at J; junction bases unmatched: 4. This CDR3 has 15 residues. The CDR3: CASTLDRGSGNTIYF. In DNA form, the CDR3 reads TGTGCCAGCACTCTGGACAGGGGCTCTGGAAACACCATATATTTT.